The subject of this entry is one TCR beta chain. The sample comes from a study of blood T cell repertoires in COVID-19. Participants were placed into cohorts based on the clinical history they reported. With 6 bases removed from V and 0 bases from J, the gap between germline ends came to 15 bases. In germline, CDR1 is ENHRY, CDR2 SYGVKD. The CDR3 has 16 residues. Repertoires were generated with immunoSEQ multiplex PCR, while TCRdb's copy carries only in-frame clones and drops some. The sample shows about 220,000 clones, roughly 83% of them seen only once. The sample taken for sequencing was PBMCs or T cells enriched from blood (not recorded which). The V and J genes are TRBV10-3 and TRBJ1-3; TRBD1 is a possible D gene (6 bases). The receptor's source is a woman aged 40-49 years with acute COVID-19. The CDR3 sequence: CAIRGAGHNSGNTIYF. For the CDR3, the DNA is TGTGCCATCAGGGGAGCGGGACACAACTCTGGAAACACCATATATTTT.